This T cell receptor (beta chain) was sequenced for a study (dated by TCRdb to 2016 to 2018). Libraries were made using RT-PCR. Sequencing relied on an Illumina MiSeq. TCRdb took the public reads, trimmed them with fastp at Q25, ran MiXCR for clone calling and kept in-frame beta chains. For every CDR3 protein sequence, its rows merge into one entry that carries the most common genes and DNA. The table for this sample lists about 680,000 distinct CDR3 sequences; 14% of them were counted only once. 3.6% of the sample goes to the ten largest clones. With respect to this clonotype: Its antigen remains undetermined. This clone may be a read error of a much larger clone one base away.

The TCR was taken from a female donor in good health, serving as a healthy control. Material for sequencing was memory CD4+ T cells from blood.

The nucleotide sequence is given as TGTGCCAGCTTAGCCCCCGTGAGGGAAAACTATGGCTACACCTTC. Its coded protein is CASLAPVRENYGYTF. The V gene is TRBV6-6 and the J gene is TRBJ1-2, with the identity of the D gene unclear. Taken from cysteine to phenylalanine, the CDR3 has 15 residues. Just CDR3 DNA is preserved here, 45 bases in frame from base 1. CDR1 and CDR2 are drawn from the germline V gene (reference sequence): MNHNY, SVGAGI. V lost 8 bases and J lost 2 bases; the stretch between them is 18 bases long.